The entry below gives a single T cell receptor beta chain sequence along with its context. Its cognate antigen is unknown. This entry belongs to a study of CD8 T cells in ankylosing spondylitis. Making use of molecular barcodes, quantitative 5'-RACE generated TCR beta libraries. MiXCR, applied by TCRdb to the 5' RACE reads, yields one record per CDR3 protein. The data contain about 800,000 distinct CDR3 sequences, about an eighth of them singletons. Whole-study results and caveats: There was reportedly significant enrichment of clones that were disease-linked in matched ankylosing spondylitis synovial fluid. There was a TCR beta motif, made of several highly homologous variants, that appeared characteristic of ankylosing spondylitis blood.

Germline CDR1 and CDR2: MGHDK and SYGVNS. The CDR3 has 18 amino acids. Trimming removed 0 bases from V and 3 bases from J; junction bases left unmatched: 7. The chain joins TRBV25-1 to TRBJ2-3, with 12 bases that match TRBD1. The source is a male donor with ankylosing spondylitis. Sequenced sample: blood, either unsorted or a sorted T cell fraction (not recorded which). The CDR3 spells CASSEYWGTGGRTDTQYF. The CDR3 nucleotides are TGTGCCAGCAGTGAATACTGGGGGACAGGGGGCCGTACAGATACGCAGTATTTT.